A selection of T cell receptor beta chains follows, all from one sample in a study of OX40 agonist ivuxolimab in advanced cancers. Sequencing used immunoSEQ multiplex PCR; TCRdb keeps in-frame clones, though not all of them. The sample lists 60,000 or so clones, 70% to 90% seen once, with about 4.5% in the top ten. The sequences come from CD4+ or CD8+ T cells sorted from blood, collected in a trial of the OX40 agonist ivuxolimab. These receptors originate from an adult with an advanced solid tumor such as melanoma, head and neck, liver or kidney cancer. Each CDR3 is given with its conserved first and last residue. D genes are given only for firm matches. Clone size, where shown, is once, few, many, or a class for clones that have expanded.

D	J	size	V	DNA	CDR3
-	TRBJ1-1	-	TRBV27	TGTGCCAGCAGCCCAGGGGTAGGCACTGAAGCTTTCTTT	CASSPGVGTEAFF
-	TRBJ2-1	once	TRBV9	TGTGCCAGCAGCGCGGCCAGCGACTCCTACAATGAGCAGTTCTTC	CASSAASDSYNEQFF
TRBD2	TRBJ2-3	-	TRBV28	TGTGCCAGCAGTACTGGGACTAGCGGGTTAGACACAGATACGCAGTATTTT	CASSTGTSGLDTDTQYF
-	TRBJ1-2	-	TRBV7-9	TGTGCCAGCAGCCTCAGTGGCGGCTACACCTTC	CASSLSGGYTF
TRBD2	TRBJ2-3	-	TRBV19	TGTGCCAGTAAGGCCGGGACTAGCGGGTCGGATACGCAGTATTTT	CASKAGTSGSDTQYF
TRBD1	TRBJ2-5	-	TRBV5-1	TGCGCCAGCAGCTTGCGGGACAGGGGGGAGACCCAGTACTTC	CASSLRDRGETQYF
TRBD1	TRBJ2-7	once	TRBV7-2	TGTGCCAGCAGCGGAACAGGGGGCTACGAGCAGTACTTC	CASSGTGGYEQYF
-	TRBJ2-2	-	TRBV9	TGTGCCAGCAGCGTAGACGGACGGACAGATGGCGGGGAGCTGTTTTTT	CASSVDGRTDGGELFF
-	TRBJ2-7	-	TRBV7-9	TGTGCCAGCAGCTTTTCTGGGTACGAGCAGTACTTC	CASSFSGYEQYF
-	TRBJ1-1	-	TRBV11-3	TGTGCCAGCAGCTTAGGGGTGAACACTGAAGCTTTCTTT	CASSLGVNTEAFF
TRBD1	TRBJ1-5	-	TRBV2	TGTGCCATTGCGGTCCCAGGGGGGAGGCAGCCCCAGCATTTT	CAIAVPGGRQPQHF
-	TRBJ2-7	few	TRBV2	TGTGCCAGCAGTGATTCCGGGTACGAGCAGTACTTC	CASSDSGYEQYF
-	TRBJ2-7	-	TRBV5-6	TGTGCCAGCACAGACAGAATATCCTACGAGCAGTACTTC	CASTDRISYEQYF
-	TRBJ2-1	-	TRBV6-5	TGTGCCAGCAGTTACGCCTTTGGGTCTAGCTCGTTCTTC	CASSYAFGSSSFF
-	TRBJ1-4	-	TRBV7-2	TGTGCCAGCAGCCCTCCGGTCGGGATGTTTGAAAAACTGTTTTTT	CASSPPVGMFEKLFF
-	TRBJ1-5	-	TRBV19	TGTGCCAGTAGTATAGGAAGGCAGCCCCAGCATTTT	CASSIGRQPQHF
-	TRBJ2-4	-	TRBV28	TGTGCCAGCAGCCGGAGCGGAGTAGCCAAAAACATTCAGTACTTC	CASSRSGVAKNIQYF
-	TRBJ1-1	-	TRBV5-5	TGTGCCAGCGGGGGGGCGAACACTGAAGCTTTCTTT	CASGGANTEAFF
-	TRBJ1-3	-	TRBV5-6	TGTGCCAGCAGCCCGGAAGGGGAGGGAAACACCATATATTTT	CASSPEGEGNTIYF